These 8 T cell receptor beta chains came from one sample sequenced in a study of PD-L1 blockade in urothelial cancer. Assay: immunoSEQ multiplex PCR; the TCRdb copy retains only in-frame clones and omits some. The sample lists 95,000 or so clones, around 86% seen once, with 1.5% to 2.5% in the top ten. The time point: pretreatment peripheral blood. Sequenced material: PBMCs, taken around atezolizumab (anti-PD-L1) treatment. These receptors all come from a man aged 55 to 69 with urothelial cancer.

The chain has TRBV29-1 and TRBJ1-2; D gene unclear. Germline V gene data show CDR1 as SQVTM and CDR2 as ANQGSEA. The CDR3 totals 12 residues. With 7 bases removed from V and 4 bases from J, the gap between germline ends came to 13 bases. The chain's CDR3 is CSAQRQTYGYTF. CDR3 sequence (DNA): TGCAGCGCCCAGAGGCAGACCTATGGCTACACCTTC.

The chain couples TRBV2 to TRBJ1-1; D possibly corresponds to TRBD1 (6 bases). The CDR3 runs to 13 residues. Germline CDR1 reads SNHLY; CDR2 reads FYNNEI. Trimming removed 8 bases at V and 1 base at J, with 11 bases between. This chain's CDR3 is CASPMGQNTEAFF. The CDR3 nucleotides read TGTGCCAGCCCGATGGGACAGAACACTGAAGCTTTCTTT. Supplemented by reference TRBV2 and TRBJ1-1, the full variable domain reads EPEVTQTPSHQVTQMGQEVILRCVPISNHLYFYWYRQILGQKVEFLVSFYNNEISEKSEIFDDQFSVERPDGSNFTLKIRSTKLEDSAMYFCASPMGQNTEAFFGQGTRLTVV.

The chain recombines TRBV30 with TRBJ1-3, with TRBD1 matching 9 bases. Trimming at V came to 1 base and at J to 8 bases, leaving 6 bases not matched to a gene. CDR3 length equals 14 residues. CDR1 is GTSNPN, CDR2 SVGIG, per germline (reference sequence). This CDR3 is CAWSAGTGRHTIYF. The CDR3 nucleotides are TGTGCCTGGAGTGCCGGGACAGGGAGACACACCATATATTTT.

This chain joins TRBV30 and TRBJ1-1; D is ambiguous. CDR3 length: 13 residues. Per germline, CDR1 GTSNPN and CDR2 SVGIG (reference sequence). V lost 6 bases and J 8 bases, leaving 19 bases between the germline ends. CDR3 in amino acids: CACPKVGVFEAFF. The CDR3 DNA sequence: TGTGCCTGTCCCAAGGTCGGGGTCTTCGAAGCTTTCTTT.

The chain has TRBV2 and TRBJ2-1; the D gene is possibly TRBD2 (5 bases). Looked up from germline, CDR1 is SNHLY and CDR2 is FYNNEI. The CDR3 runs to 13 residues. Trimming removed 1 base at V and 9 bases at J, with 10 bases between. This CDR3 is CASSEVATAEQFF. The CDR3 bases are TGTGCCAGCAGTGAAGTAGCGACCGCTGAGCAGTTCTTC.

The chain links TRBV27 to TRBJ1-2; maybe TRBD1 (6 bases). The CDR3 loop spans 14 amino acids. Germline CDR1 MNHEY, CDR2 SMNVEV (reference sequence). Trimming took off 5 bases at V and 2 bases at J, with 12 bases between the two ends. The CDR3 sequence is CASSPFTGNYGYTF. In DNA form, the CDR3 reads TGTGCCAGCAGTCCCTTCACAGGGAACTATGGCTACACCTTC.

This rearrangement joins TRBV7-2 to TRBJ1-2; 8 bases are a match to TRBD1. Unmatched junction bases numbered 11, after V lost 7 bases and J lost 4 bases. Germline CDR1 is SGHTA and CDR2 is FQGNSA. The CDR3 loop spans 15 amino acids. CDR3 in amino acids: CASNPGQGIPYGYTF. The CDR3 coding sequence is TGTGCCAGCAACCCAGGACAGGGAATACCCTATGGCTACACCTTC.

V gene TRBV19 combines with J gene TRBJ1-2; D might be TRBD1 (5 bases). The CDR3 has 15 amino acids. V was cut by 5 bases and J by 0 bases, with 13 bases left in between. CDR1 and CDR2 from the germline V gene are LNHDA and SQIVND (reference sequence). This CDR3 reads CASSRGRGPNYGYTF. The CDR3 nucleotides are TGTGCCAGTAGTCGGGGGAGGGGCCCTAACTATGGCTACACCTTC.